Listed here is a single T cell receptor beta chain. Its antigen is not identified. The same CDR3 is also encoded by other DNA sequences in this sample. This record belongs to a study of lymphopenia after photon versus proton radiotherapy. Findings and caveats of the study: Relative stability marked proton patients; photon patients lost diversity and naive cells.

The V and J ends lost 1 base and 4 bases respectively, with 8 bases between them. CDR3 size: 12 residues. CDR1 is GTSNPN, CDR2 SVGIG, per germline (reference sequence). Here immunoSEQ multiplex PCR was the method, and the copy in TCRdb shows in-frame clones only, minus some. The table shows some 44,000 clones, with approximately 80% occurring only once. This TCR was sampled from a woman between 65 and 79 years old with pancreatic cancer. This chain connects TRBV30 to TRBJ2-7; maybe TRBD1 (5 bases). Here the sequenced sample was peripheral blood, taken from a patient treated with proton-based radiotherapy. For the CDR3, the DNA is TGTGCCTGGAGTGGGCAGGGTTACGAGCAGTACTTC. Translation gives CAWSGQGYEQYF. Full variable domain (rest looked up from reference TRBV30 and TRBJ2-7): SQTIHQWPATLVQPVGSPLSLECTVEGTSNPNLYWYRQAAGRGLQLLFYSVGIGQISSEVPQNLSASRPQDRQFILSSKKLLLSDSGFYLCAWSGQGYEQYFGPGTRLTVT.